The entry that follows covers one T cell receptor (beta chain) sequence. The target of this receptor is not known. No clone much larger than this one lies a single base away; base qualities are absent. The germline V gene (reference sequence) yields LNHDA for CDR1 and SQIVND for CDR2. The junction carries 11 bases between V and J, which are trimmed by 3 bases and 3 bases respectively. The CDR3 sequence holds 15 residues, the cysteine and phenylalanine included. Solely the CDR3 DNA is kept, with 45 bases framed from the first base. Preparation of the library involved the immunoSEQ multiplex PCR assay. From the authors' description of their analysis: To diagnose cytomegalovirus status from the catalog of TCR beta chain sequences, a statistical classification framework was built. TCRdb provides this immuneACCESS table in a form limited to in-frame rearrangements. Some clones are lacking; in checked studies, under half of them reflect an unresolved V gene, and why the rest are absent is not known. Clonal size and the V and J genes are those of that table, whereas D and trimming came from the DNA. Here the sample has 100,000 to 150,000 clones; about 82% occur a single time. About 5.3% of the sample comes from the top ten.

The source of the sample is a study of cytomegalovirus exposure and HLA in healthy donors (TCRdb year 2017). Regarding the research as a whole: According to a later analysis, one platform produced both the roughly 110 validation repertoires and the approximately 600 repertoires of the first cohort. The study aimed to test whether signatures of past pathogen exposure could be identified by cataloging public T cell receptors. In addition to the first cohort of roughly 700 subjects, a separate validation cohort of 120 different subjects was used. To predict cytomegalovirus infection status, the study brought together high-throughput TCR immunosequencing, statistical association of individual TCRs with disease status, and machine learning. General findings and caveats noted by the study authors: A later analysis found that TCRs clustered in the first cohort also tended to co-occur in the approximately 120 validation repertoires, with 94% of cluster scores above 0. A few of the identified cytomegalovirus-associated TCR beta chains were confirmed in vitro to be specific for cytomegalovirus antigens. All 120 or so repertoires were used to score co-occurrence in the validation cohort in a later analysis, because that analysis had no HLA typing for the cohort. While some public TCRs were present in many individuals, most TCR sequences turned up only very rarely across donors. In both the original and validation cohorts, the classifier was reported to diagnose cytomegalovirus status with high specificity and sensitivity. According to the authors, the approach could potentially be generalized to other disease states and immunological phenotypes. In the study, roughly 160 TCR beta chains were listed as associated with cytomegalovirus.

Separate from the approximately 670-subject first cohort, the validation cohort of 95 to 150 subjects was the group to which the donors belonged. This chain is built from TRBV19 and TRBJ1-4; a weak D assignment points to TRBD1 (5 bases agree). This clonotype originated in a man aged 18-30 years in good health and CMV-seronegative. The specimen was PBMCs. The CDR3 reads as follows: CASSMAGTANEKLFF. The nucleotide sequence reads TGTGCCAGTAGTATGGCGGGGACGGCTAATGAAAAACTGTTTTTT.